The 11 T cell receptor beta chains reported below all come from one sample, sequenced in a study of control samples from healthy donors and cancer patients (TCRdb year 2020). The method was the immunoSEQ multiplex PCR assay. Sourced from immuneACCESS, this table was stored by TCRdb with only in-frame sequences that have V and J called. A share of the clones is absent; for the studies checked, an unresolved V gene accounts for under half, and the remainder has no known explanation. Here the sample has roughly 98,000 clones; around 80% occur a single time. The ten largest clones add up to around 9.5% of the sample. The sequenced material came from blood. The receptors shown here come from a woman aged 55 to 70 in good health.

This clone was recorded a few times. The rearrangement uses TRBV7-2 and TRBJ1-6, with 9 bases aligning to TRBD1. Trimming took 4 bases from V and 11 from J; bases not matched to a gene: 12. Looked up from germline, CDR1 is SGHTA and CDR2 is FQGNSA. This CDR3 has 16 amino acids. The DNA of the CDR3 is TGTGCCAGCAGCTCCGGGACAGGGACAGGTTCGCCACCCCTCCACTTT. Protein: CASSSGTGTGSPPLHF.

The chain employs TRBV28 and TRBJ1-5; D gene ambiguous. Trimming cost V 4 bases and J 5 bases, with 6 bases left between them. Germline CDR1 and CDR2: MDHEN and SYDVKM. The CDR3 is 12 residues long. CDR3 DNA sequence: TGTGCCAGCAGTTGGGCTGATCAGCCCCAGCATTTT. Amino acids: CASSWADQPQHF. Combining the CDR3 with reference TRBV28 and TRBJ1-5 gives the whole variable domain DVKVTQSSRYLVKRTGEKVFLECVQDMDHENMFWYRQDPGLGLRLIYFSYDVKMKEKGDIPEGYSVSREKKERFSLILESASTNQTSMYLCASSWADQPQHFGDGTRLSIL.

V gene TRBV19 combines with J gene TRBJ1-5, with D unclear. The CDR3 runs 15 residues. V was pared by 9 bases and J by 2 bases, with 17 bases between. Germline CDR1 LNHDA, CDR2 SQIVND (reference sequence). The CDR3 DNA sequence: TGTGCCAGCTGCCCTCTACTCGGAGGCAATCAGCCCCAGCATTTT. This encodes CASCPLLGGNQPQHF.

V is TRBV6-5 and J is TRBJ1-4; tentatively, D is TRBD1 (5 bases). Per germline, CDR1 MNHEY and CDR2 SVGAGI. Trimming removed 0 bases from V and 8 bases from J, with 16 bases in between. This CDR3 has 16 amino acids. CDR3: CASSYSGTADQEKLFF. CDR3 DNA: TGTGCCAGCAGTTACTCGGGGACGGCAGATCAGGAAAAACTGTTTTTT.

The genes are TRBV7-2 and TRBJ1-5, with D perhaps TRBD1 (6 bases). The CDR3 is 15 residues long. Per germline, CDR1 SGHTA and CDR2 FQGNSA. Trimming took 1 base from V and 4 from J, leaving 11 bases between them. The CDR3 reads CASSLGWRGNQPQHF. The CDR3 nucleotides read TGTGCCAGCAGCTTAGGGTGGAGGGGGAATCAGCCCCAGCATTTT. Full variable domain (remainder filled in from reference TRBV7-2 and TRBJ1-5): GAGVSQSPSNKVTEKGKDVELRCDPISGHTALYWYRQSLGQGLEFLIYFQGNSAPDKSGLPSDRFSAERTGGSVSTLTIQRTQQEDSAVYLCASSLGWRGNQPQHFGDGTRLSIL.

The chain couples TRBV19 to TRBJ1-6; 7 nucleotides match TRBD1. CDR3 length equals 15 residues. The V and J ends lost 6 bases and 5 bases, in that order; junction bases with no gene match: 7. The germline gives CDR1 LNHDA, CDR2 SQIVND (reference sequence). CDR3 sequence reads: CASSVGTENNSPLHF. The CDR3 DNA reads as TGTGCCAGTAGCGTTGGGACAGAGAATAATTCACCCCTCCACTTT. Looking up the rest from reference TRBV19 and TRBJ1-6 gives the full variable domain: DGGITQSPKYLFRKEGQNVTLSCEQNLNHDAMYWYRQDPGQGLRLIYYSQIVNDFQKGDIAEGYSVSREKKESFPLTVTSAQKNPTAFYLCASSVGTENNSPLHFGNGTRLTVT.

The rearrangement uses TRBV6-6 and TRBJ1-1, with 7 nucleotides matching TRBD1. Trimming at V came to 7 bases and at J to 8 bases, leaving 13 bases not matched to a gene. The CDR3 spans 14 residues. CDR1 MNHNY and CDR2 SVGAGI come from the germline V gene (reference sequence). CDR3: CASTTGPSQGEAFF. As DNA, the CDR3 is TGTGCCAGCACCACAGGCCCTTCACAGGGGGAAGCTTTCTTT.

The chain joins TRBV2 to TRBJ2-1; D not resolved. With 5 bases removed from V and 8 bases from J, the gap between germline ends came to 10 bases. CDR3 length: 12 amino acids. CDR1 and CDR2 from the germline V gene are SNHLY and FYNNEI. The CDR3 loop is CASSLITDEQFF. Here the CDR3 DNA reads TGTGCCAGCAGTTTGATAACCGATGAGCAGTTCTTC.

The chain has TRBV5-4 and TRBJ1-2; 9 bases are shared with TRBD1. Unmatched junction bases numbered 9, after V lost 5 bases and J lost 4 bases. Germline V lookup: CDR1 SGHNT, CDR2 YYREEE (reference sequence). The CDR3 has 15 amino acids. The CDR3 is CASRNRDRVGYGYTF. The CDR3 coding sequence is TGTGCCAGCAGGAACCGGGACAGGGTAGGCTATGGCTACACCTTC.

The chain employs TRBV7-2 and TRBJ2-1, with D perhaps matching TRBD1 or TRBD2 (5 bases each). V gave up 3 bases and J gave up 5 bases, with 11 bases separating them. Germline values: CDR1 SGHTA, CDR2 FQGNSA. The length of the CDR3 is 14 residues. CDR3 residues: CASSFGTFDNEQFF. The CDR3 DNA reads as TGTGCCAGCAGCTTCGGGACCTTCGACAATGAGCAGTTCTTC.

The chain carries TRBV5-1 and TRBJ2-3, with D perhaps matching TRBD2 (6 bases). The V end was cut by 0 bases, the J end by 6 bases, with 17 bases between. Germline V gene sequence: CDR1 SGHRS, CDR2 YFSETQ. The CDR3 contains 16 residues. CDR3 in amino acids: CASSLAGVPTVDTQYF. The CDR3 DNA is TGCGCCAGCAGCTTGGCGGGGGTCCCGACGGTGGATACGCAGTATTTT. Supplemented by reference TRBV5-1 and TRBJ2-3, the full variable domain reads KAGVTQTPRYLIKTRGQQVTLSCSPISGHRSVSWYQQTPGQGLQFLFEYFSETQRNKGNFPGRFSGRQFSNSRSEMNVSTLELGDSALYLCASSLAGVPTVDTQYFGPGTRLTVL.